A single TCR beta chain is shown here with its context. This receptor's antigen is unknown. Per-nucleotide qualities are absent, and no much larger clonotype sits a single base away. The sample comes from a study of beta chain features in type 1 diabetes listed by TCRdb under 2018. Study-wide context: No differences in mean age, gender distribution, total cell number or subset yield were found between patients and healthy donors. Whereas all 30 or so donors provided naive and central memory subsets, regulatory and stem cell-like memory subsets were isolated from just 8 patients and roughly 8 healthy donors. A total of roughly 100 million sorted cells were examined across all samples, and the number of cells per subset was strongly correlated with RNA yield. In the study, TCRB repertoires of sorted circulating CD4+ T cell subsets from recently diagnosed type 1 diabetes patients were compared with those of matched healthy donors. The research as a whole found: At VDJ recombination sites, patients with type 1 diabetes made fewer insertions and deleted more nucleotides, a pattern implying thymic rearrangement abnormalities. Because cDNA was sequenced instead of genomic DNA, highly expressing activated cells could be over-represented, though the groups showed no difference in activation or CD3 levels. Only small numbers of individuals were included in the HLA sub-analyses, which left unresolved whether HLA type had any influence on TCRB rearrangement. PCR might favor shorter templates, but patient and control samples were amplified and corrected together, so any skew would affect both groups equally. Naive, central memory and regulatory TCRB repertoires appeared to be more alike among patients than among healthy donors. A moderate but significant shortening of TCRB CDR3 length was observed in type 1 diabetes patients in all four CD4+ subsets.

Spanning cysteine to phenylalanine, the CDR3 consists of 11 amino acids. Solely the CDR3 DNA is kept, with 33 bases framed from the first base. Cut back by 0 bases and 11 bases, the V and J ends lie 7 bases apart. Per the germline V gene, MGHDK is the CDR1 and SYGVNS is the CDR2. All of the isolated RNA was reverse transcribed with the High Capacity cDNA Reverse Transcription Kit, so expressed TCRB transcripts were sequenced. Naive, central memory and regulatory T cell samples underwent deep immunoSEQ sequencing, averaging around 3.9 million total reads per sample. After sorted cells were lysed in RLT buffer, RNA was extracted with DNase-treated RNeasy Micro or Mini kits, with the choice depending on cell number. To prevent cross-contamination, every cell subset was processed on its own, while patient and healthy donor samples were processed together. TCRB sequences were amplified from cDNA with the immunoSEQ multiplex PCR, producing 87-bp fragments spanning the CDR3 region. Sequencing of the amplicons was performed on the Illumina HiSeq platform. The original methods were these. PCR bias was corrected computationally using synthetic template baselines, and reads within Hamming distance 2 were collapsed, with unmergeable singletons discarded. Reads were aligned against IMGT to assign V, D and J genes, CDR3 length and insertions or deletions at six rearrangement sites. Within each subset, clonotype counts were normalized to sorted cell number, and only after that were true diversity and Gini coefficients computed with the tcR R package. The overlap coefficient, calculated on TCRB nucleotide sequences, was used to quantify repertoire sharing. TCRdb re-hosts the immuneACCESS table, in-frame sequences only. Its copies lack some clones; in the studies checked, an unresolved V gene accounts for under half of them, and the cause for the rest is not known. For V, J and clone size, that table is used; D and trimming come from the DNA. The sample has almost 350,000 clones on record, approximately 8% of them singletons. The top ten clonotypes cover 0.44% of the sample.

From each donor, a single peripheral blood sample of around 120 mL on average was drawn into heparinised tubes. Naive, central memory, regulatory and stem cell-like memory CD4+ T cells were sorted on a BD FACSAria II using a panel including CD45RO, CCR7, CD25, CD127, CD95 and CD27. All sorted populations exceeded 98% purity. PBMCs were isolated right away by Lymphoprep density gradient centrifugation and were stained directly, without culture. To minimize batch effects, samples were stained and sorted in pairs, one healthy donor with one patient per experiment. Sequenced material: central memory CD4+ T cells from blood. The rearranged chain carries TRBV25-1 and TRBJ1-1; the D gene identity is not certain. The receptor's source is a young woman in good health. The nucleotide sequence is TGTGCCAGCAGTGAATATGCGGGCGCTTTCTTT. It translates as CASSEYAGAFF.